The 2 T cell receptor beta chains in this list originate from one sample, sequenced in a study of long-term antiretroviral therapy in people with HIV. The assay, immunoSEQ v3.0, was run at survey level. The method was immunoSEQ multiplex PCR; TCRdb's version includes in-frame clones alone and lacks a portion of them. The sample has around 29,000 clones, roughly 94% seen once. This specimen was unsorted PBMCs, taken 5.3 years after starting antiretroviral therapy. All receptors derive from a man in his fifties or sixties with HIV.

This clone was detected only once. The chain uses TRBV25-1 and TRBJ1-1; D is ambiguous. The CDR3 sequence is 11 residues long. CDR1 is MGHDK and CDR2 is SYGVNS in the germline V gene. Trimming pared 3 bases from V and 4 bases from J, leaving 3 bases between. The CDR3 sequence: CASSETTEAFF. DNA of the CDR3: TGTGCCAGCAGTGAGACCACTGAAGCTTTCTTT.

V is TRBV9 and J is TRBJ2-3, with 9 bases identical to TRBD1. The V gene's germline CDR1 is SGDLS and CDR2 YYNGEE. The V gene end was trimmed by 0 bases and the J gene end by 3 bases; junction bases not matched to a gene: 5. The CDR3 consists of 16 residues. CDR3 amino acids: CASSVVGTGSTDTQYF. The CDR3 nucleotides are TGTGCCAGCAGCGTAGTAGGGACAGGGAGTACAGATACGCAGTATTTT.